This T cell receptor (beta chain) is from a study of blood T cell repertoires in COVID-19. The wider study: The study drew acute and convalescent COVID-19 samples from the United States, Italy and Spain. PBMCs, B-cell-depleted T cells, or T cells provided the cDNA or gDNA that made up the material.

Per the original data handling: Amplification of reference gene primers provided the estimated nucleated cell counts. Assay: immunoSEQ multiplex PCR; the TCRdb copy retains only in-frame clones and omits some. V, J and clone size reflect that table, while D and trimming were determined from the DNA. Here the sample spans about 310,000 clones, around 90% being singletons. The CDR3 has 15 residues. Per the germline V gene, CDR1 is LNHNV and CDR2 is YYDKDF (reference sequence). Trimming cost V 3 bases and J 1 base, with 12 bases left between them. Source material: peripheral blood. The genes are TRBV15 and TRBJ1-1; perhaps TRBD1 as D (6 bases). This TCR was sampled from a man over 45 with active or convalescent COVID-19. The CDR3 DNA sequence: TGTGCCACCAGCAGTACAGGGTTTTCGAACACTGAAGCTTTCTTT. Protein sequence: CATSSTGFSNTEAFF.